This TCR beta chain is from a study of blood T cell repertoires in COVID-19. This clone was detected once. The V gene's germline CDR1 is LNHDA and CDR2 SQIVND (reference sequence). CDR3 length equals 16 residues. Trimming cost V 1 base and J 9 bases; bases outside gene matches: 8. Methods used by the authors: It was from reference gene primer amplification that nucleated cell counts were estimated. TCRdb keeps only in-frame clones here, not all; method: immunoSEQ multiplex PCR. V and J calls and clone size come straight from that table; D and trimming were deduced from the DNA. This sample has roughly 59,000 clones, with approximately 80% found just once.

This sequence joins TRBV19 and TRBJ2-1; 11 bases are shared with TRBD2. This TCR was sampled from a human donor in a cohort sampled during active COVID-19. The source material was peripheral blood. CDR3 loop: CASSIATSGSYGEQFF. CDR3 sequence (DNA): TGTGCCAGTAGTATAGCTACTAGCGGGAGTTACGGTGAGCAGTTCTTC.